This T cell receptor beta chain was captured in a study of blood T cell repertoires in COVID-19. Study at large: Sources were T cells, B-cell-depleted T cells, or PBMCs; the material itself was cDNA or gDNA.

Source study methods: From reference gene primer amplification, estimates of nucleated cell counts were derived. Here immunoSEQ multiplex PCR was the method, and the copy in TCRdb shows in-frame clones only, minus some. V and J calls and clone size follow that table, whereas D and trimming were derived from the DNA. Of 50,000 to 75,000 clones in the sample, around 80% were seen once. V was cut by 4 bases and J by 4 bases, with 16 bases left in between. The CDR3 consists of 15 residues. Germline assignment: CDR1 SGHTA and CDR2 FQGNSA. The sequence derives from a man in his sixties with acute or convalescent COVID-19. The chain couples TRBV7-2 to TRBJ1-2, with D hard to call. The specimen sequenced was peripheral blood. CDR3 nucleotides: TGTGCCAGCAGCTCCAGTGGCGCGGCAGCCTATGGCTACACCTTC. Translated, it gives CASSSSGAAAYGYTF.